The 21 T cell receptor beta chains below all came from one sample that was sequenced in a study of identical twins. TCRdb reprocessed the 5' RACE reads with MiXCR, giving one entry per CDR3 protein. The sample yields under 350,000 distinct CDR3 sequences, around 9.7% seen once. The same sample was also used in a study of yellow fever vaccine responses in identical twins.

Sequencing input: CD8+ T cells sorted from blood. All receptors derive from a woman aged 18-35 years in good health.

This clonotype has at least ten counts. The chain is built from TRBV29-1 and TRBJ2-7, with a tentative D call TRBD2 (5 bases). The CDR3 has 14 amino acids. Deletions cut 0 bases from V and 1 base from J, with 10 bases between. CDR1 is SQVTM, CDR2 ANQGSEA, per germline. The CDR3 loop is CSVEDPGESYEQYF. Written as DNA, the CDR3 is TGCAGCGTTGAAGACCCCGGGGAGTCCTACGAGCAGTACTTC.

The chain employs TRBV5-1 and TRBJ2-1; D perhaps matches TRBD1 (7 bases). The CDR3 spans 17 residues. V shed 0 bases and J shed 1 base, with 14 bases lying between them. Germline V CDR1 and CDR2: SGHRS, YFSETQ. The DNA of the CDR3 is TGCGCCAGCAGCTTGGGATCAGGGGGGTATTCCTACAATGAGCAGTTCTTC. This codes for CASSLGSGGYSYNEQFF.

The chain combines TRBV25-1 with TRBJ1-2; D perhaps matches TRBD1 (6 bases). Per the germline V gene, CDR1 is MGHDK and CDR2 is SYGVNS. This CDR3 spans 16 amino acids. The ends were cut back, 6 bases at V and 2 bases at J, with 19 bases in the middle. The CDR3 coding sequence is TGTGCCAGCAGGGGACCCCACAGGGACGGAAACTATGGCTACACCTTC. Encoded protein: CASRGPHRDGNYGYTF.

This clonotype came up many times. The J gene is TRBJ2-2, the V gene TRBV6-2 or TRBV6-3; no definite D call. Trimming removed 2 bases at V and 6 bases at J, with 13 bases between. This CDR3 spans 15 amino acids. Germline loops: CDR1 MNHEY, CDR2 SVGEGT. The CDR3 here is CASSYISSRSGELFF. CDR3 DNA: TGTGCCAGCAGTTACATATCATCGCGGTCCGGGGAGCTGTTTTTT.

This chain joins TRBV7-8 and TRBJ2-1; 12 bases line up with TRBD1. Trimming cost V 5 bases and J 14 bases; bases outside gene matches: 13. The CDR3 runs 15 residues. Germline V CDR1 and CDR2: SGHVS, FQNEAQ. The CDR3 coding sequence is TGTGCCAGCAGCCCCGGGACAGGGGGCTTTAGCGATAAGTTCTTC. It specifies CASSPGTGGFSDKFF. Variable domain in full (rest from reference TRBV7-8 and TRBJ2-1): GAGVSQSPRYKVAKRGQDVALRCDPISGHVSLFWYQQALGQGPEFLTYFQNEAQLDKSGLPSDRFFAERPEGSVSTLKIQRTQQEDSAVYLCASSPGTGGFSDKFFGPGTRLTVL.

This clonotype has more than one count but fewer than ten. The J gene is TRBJ2-7, the V gene TRBV7-9, with D perhaps TRBD1 (6 bases). The V and J ends lost 6 bases and 7 bases respectively, with 19 bases between them. Germline V gene data show CDR1 as SEHNR and CDR2 as FQNEAQ (reference sequence). The CDR3 covers 14 residues. This CDR3 reads CASRRGQPRGEQYF. CDR3 in DNA: TGTGCCAGCAGACGAGGACAGCCCAGGGGAGAGCAGTACTTC.

The chain uses TRBV20-1 and TRBJ2-1; TRBD2 matches 10 bases. Germline loops: CDR1 DFQATT, CDR2 SNEGSKA (reference sequence). This CDR3 spans 15 amino acids. The V segment lost 5 bases and the J segment 2 bases; nucleotides outside the gene matches: 6. The CDR3 bases are TGCAGTGCTGGTGAGCGGGAGGGCCCCTACAATGAGCAGTTCTTC. Encoded protein: CSAGEREGPYNEQFF.

Note on this clonotype: The junction and the germline gene differ at one end; a read error may be behind it. The CDR3 loop reads CASSYSMTGQLYNEQFF. Here the CDR3 DNA reads TGCGCCAGCAGTTACTCGATGACAGGGCAACTTTACAATGAGCAGTTCTTC. The J gene is TRBJ2-1, the V gene TRBV6-2 or TRBV6-3; 7 bases fit TRBD1. CDR3 length: 17 amino acids. The V gene's germline CDR1 is MNHEY and CDR2 SVGEGT.

This clonotype was seen only once. CDR3 protein: CASRPLPKGGTDTQYF. The CDR3 DNA is TGTGCCAGCAGGCCTCTCCCTAAGGGGGGAACAGATACGCAGTATTTT. The chain employs TRBV7-8 and TRBJ2-3; TRBD1 or TRBD2 may be the D gene (6 bases each). V was clipped by 6 bases and J by 3 bases, with 19 bases between them. Looked up from germline, CDR1 is SGHVS and CDR2 is FQNEAQ. The CDR3 has 16 amino acids.

The rearrangement links TRBV4-3 to TRBJ2-1; 11 positions match TRBD1. The V gene end was trimmed by 0 bases and the J gene end by 4 bases; junction bases not matched to a gene: 2. Germline CDR1 LGHNA, CDR2 YSLEER. This CDR3 region has 16 residues. In DNA form, the CDR3 reads TGCGCCAGCAGCCAAGACGGACAGGGGGCTTACAATGAGCAGTTCTTC. As protein: CASSQDGQGAYNEQFF.

The chain links TRBV7-9 to TRBJ2-3, with D unclear. The CDR3 is made up of 16 amino acids. V was trimmed by 0 bases and J by 2 bases, leaving 12 bases between them. In germline, CDR1 is SEHNR, CDR2 FQNEAQ (reference sequence). The CDR3 nucleotides are TGTGCCAGCAGCTTAGCTAACCTAGGCCCCACAGATACGCAGTATTTT. The encoded protein is CASSLANLGPTDTQYF.

This clonotype was found once. With a much larger clone just one base away, this may be a read error. This chain links TRBV4-3 with TRBJ2-3, with 9 nucleotides matching TRBD2. CDR3 size: 17 residues. Germline CDR1 is LGHNA and CDR2 is YSLEER. The CDR3 DNA follows: TGCGCCAGCAGCCAAGATTCGGCGGGAGGGCCAACAGATATGCAGTATTTT. Protein: CASSQDSAGGPTDMQYF.

This clonotype was counted many times. The chain uses TRBV7-9 and TRBJ2-5; no definite D call. This CDR3 comprises 13 residues. V lost 4 bases and J lost 3, with 9 bases in between. Per the germline V gene, CDR1 is SEHNR and CDR2 is FQNEAQ (reference sequence). The CDR3 DNA sequence: TGTGCCAGCAGCTCATCAGTAGAAGAGACCCAGTACTTC. Its protein is CASSSSVEETQYF.

This clonotype was counted many times. The chain has TRBV5-1 and TRBJ2-7, with D maybe TRBD1 (7 bases). CDR1 SGHRS and CDR2 YFSETQ come from the germline V gene. V dropped 3 bases and J dropped 3 bases, with 10 bases sitting between them. The CDR3 has 13 residues. The CDR3 DNA reads as TGCGCCAGCAGCTGGAGGGACAGCTACGAGCAGTACTTC. Translated, it gives CASSWRDSYEQYF.

The table lists this clonotype with a few counts. The J gene is TRBJ2-2, the V gene TRBV6-4; D is possibly TRBD1 or TRBD2 (5 bases each). Trimming took off 5 bases at V and 5 bases at J, with 15 bases between the two ends. The CDR3 length is 15 residues. The germline gives CDR1 MRHNA, CDR2 SNTAGT. The CDR3 loop reads CASSPVGAATGELFF. The CDR3 DNA is TGTGCCAGCAGTCCCGTCGGGGCGGCGACCGGGGAGCTGTTTTTT.

This clonotype showed up just a few times. The J gene is TRBJ2-7, the V gene TRBV5-1; 7 bases map to TRBD2. From germline, CDR1 is SGHRS and CDR2 YFSETQ. Germline trimming cut 0 bases from V and 3 bases from J; bases unmatched to any gene: 6. The CDR3 runs 15 residues. CDR3 coding DNA: TGCGCCAGCAGCTTGGTCGGGCGGGAGTACTACGAGCAGTACTTC. Protein: CASSLVGREYYEQYF.

This clonotype was recorded many times. The V call is TRBV9, the J call TRBJ2-2, with D hard to call. The germline CDR1 and CDR2 sequences are SGDLS and YYNGEE. The CDR3 has 13 amino acids. Trimming stripped 2 bases from V and 1 base from J, with 3 bases between. The CDR3, as DNA: TGTGCCAGCAGCGTTGGGAACACCGGGGAGCTGTTTTTT. Amino acids: CASSVGNTGELFF.

This clonotype has a handful of counts. The chain uses TRBV2 and TRBJ2-7; perhaps D is TRBD1 or TRBD2 (6 bases each). V lost 11 bases to trimming and J lost 3 bases, with 14 bases between them. Germline CDR1 is SNHLY and CDR2 is FYNNEI. This CDR3 spans 12 amino acids. The CDR3 spells CASRGGIYEQYF. CDR3 nucleotide sequence: TGTGCCTCTAGAGGGGGGATCTACGAGCAGTACTTC.

This clonotype was counted between two and nine times. The chain uses TRBV11-3 and TRBJ2-3; D gene ambiguous. Trimming took off 2 bases at V and 2 bases at J, with 8 bases between the two ends. Germline values: CDR1 SGHNT, CDR2 YENEEA. The CDR3 length is 14 residues. The DNA of the CDR3 is TGTGCCAGCAGCTTAAGCCATCTCACAGATACGCAGTATTTT. Amino acid sequence: CASSLSHLTDTQYF.

V usage is TRBV2 and J usage is TRBJ1-2; D gene ambiguous. The CDR3 consists of 15 residues. Looked up from germline, CDR1 is SNHLY and CDR2 is FYNNEI. Between the trimmed V and J ends, which lost 6 bases and 0 bases, there was a span of 14 bases. The CDR3 DNA is TGTGCCAGCAGACCATTCGACACAACTAACTATGGCTACACCTTC. The encoded protein is CASRPFDTTNYGYTF.

This clonotype appeared many times. The chain carries TRBV12-3 or TRBV12-4 and TRBJ2-7; unclear D gene. The CDR3 extends over 14 amino acids. Trimming shortened V by 1 base and J by 5 bases, and 12 bases separated the two germline ends. The CDR3: CASSLVERTDEQYF. The CDR3 nucleotides are TGTGCCAGCAGTTTAGTCGAGAGGACCGACGAGCAGTACTTC.